This T cell receptor beta chain came from a study of blood T cell repertoires in COVID-19. Study overall: Specimens from acute and convalescent COVID-19 originated in the United States, Italy and Spain. The cDNA or gDNA used as material had been derived from T cells, B-cell-depleted T cells, or PBMCs.

Study processing details: By means of reference gene primer amplification, nucleated cell counts were estimated. Some clones are missing from TCRdb's copy, which holds only in-frame ones; the method was immunoSEQ multiplex PCR. D and trimming come from the DNA, and the V and J calls and clone size come from that table. In the table there are some 45,000 clones, over 80% of which are singletons. V was cut by 0 bases and J by 4 bases, with 12 bases left in between. The CDR3 sequence is 15 residues long. CDR1 and CDR2 from the germline V gene are SGHAT and FQNNGV. The genes are TRBV11-2 and TRBJ2-5; D remains ambiguous. Specimen: peripheral blood. The TCR was taken from a man aged 60 to 75 with active COVID-19. The CDR3 region is CASSLESVYRETQYF. The CDR3 DNA is TGTGCCAGCAGCTTAGAATCCGTCTATAGAGAGACCCAGTACTTC.